This T cell receptor (beta chain) was profiled in a study of cytomegalovirus exposure and HLA in healthy donors. Study in general: Earlier sequencing of around 190 million T cells yielded 90 million to 140 million unique TCR beta sequences.

This clone was found a few times. The target antigen is unknown. The ends were cut back, 1 base at V and 1 base at J, with 14 bases in the middle. Germline V gene sequence: CDR1 SGHDT, CDR2 YYEEEE. This CDR3 has 16 residues. The study's findings and limits: Across donors, most TCRs were seen rarely, yet some public ones were widespread. When the data were analyzed later, several of the most significant clusters appeared to be linked to common viral pathogens.

A multiplex PCR was run with 60 Vbeta primers and 13 Jbeta primers. Profiling relied on immunoSEQ multiplex PCR, and the TCRdb table lists in-frame clones only, not all of them. The top ten clones hold around 12% of a sample with some 100,000 clones, more than 75% of them seen once. The sample consisted of PBMCs. The chain has TRBV5-6 and TRBJ1-1; TRBD1 is a possible D gene (6 bases). This sequence was found in a middle-aged woman in good health and CMV-seropositive. The CDR3 loop is CASSLRTASPNTEAFF. CDR3 sequence (DNA): TGTGCCAGCAGCTTGAGGACAGCCTCTCCGAACACTGAAGCTTTCTTT.